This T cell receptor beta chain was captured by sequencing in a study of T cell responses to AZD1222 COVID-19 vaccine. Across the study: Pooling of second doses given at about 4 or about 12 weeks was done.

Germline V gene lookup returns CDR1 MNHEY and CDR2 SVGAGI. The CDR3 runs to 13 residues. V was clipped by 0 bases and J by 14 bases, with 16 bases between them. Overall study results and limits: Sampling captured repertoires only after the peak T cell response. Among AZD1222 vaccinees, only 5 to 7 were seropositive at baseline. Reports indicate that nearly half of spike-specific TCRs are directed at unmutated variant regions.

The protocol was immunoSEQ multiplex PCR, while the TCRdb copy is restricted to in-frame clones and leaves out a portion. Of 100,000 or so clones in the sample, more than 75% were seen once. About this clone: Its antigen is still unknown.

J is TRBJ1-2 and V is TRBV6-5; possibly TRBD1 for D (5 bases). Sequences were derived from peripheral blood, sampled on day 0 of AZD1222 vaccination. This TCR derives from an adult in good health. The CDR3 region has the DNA TGTGCCAGCAGTTACTCGAAGGGGAAGCGCGGGACCTTC. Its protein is CASSYSKGKRGTF.